These T cell receptor beta chains were read from a single sample in a study of Graves' ophthalmopathy and Graves' hyperthyroidism. TCRdb used MiXCR to reprocess the multiplex PCR reads, holding one entry per CDR3 protein. Among over a million distinct CDR3 sequences listed, around a third were seen once. Input material: peripheral blood or thyroid tissue (not recorded which). These receptors came from an adult man with Graves' hyperthyroidism. CDR3s include the opening cysteine and the closing phenylalanine or tryptophan. The D gene is left open where the match is weak. Clone size, where shown, is once, few, many, or a class for clones that have expanded.

abundance	d_gene	v_gene	j_gene	CDR3nt	CDR3aa
-	-	TRBV5-1	TRBJ1-2	TGCGCCAGCAGCTTGACGGCATCCTATGGCTACACCTTC	CASSLTASYGYTF
many	TRBD1	TRBV29-1	TRBJ2-7	TGCAGCGCCGCATGGCGGACAGGGTCCCTCTACGAGCAGTACTTC	CSAAWRTGSLYEQYF
-	-	TRBV29-1	TRBJ1-1	TGCAGCGTTTCGGAGACACTGAACACTGAAGCTTTCTTT	CSVSETLNTEAFF
many	-	TRBV7-9	TRBJ1-2	TGTGCCAGCAGCCCTGGACCGTCCTATGGCTACACCTTC	CASSPGPSYGYTF
-	-	TRBV11-1	TRBJ2-7	TGTGCCAGCAGCTTAGATTATGGATACGAGCAGTACTTC	CASSLDYGYEQYF
-	-	TRBV29-1	TRBJ1-5	TGCAGCGTTGTAAGTACGGGTCAGCCCCAGCATTTT	CSVVSTGQPQHF
many	-	TRBV20-1	TRBJ1-4	TGCAGTGCTAGAAAACAGGGTGAAAAACTGTTTTTT	CSARKQGEKLFF
-	-	TRBV20-1	TRBJ1-1	TGCAGTGCTAAAGTTCGGGGGCCAAGAGGAGCTTTCTTT	CSAKVRGPRGAFF
many	-	TRBV2	TRBJ2-2	TGTGCCAGCAGTGGGACAGCGACGGAGGGGGAGCTGTTTTTT	CASSGTATEGELFF
many	TRBD1	TRBV4-2	TRBJ1-1	TGTGCCAGCAGCCTCGGGGGACAGGAGAACACTGAAGCTTTCTTT	CASSLGGQENTEAFF
once	-	TRBV4-3	TRBJ1-5	TGCGCCAGCAGCCAAGATTGGGGGGACTCAAATCAGCCCCATCATTTT	CASSQDWGDSNQPHHF
few	-	TRBV11-2	TRBJ2-2	TGTGCCAGCAGCCGAGGTAGAGCCACCACCGGGGAGCTGTTTTTT	CASSRGRATTGELFF
-	-	TRBV12-3/TRBV12-4	TRBJ1-5	TGTGCCAGCAGTTCCTGCTCGGAGAGCTGCTGGCGCAAAGACGCGCATCAGCCCCAGCATTTT	CASSSCSESCWRKDAHQPQHF
many	-	TRBV7-9	TRBJ2-7	TGTGCCAGCAGCTTTCCTGTCTCCTACGAGCAGTACTTC	CASSFPVSYEQYF
many	-	TRBV10-3	TRBJ2-6	TGTGCCATCAGTGCAGGTACTAGCGGGGCCAACGTCCTGACTTTC	CAISAGTSGANVLTF
many	-	TRBV11-2	TRBJ2-7	TGTGCCAGCAGCTTAGCATATTTCACAACCTACGAGCAGTACTTC	CASSLAYFTTYEQYF
-	-	TRBV24-1	TRBJ1-2	TGTGCCACCAGTGATTCAGGCAATGCGGATCCCTATGGCTACACCTTC	CATSDSGNADPYGYTF
few	-	TRBV4-3	TRBJ1-1	TGCGCCAGCAGCCAAGACCCGACGGGAGATGAAGCTTTCTTT	CASSQDPTGDEAFF
many	-	TRBV11-2	TRBJ1-3	TGTGCCAGCAGCTTAGATACCCCAGGGACTGGAAACACCATATATTTT	CASSLDTPGTGNTIYF
few	-	TRBV12-3/TRBV12-4	TRBJ2-7	TGTGCCAGCAGTTCACGACCAGGGAGCCCCTACGAGCAGTACTTC	CASSSRPGSPYEQYF
-	-	TRBV29-1	TRBJ1-1	TGCAGCGTTGGACTTCGCGGAACTGAAGCTTTCTTT	CSVGLRGTEAFF
-	TRBD1	TRBV9	TRBJ2-6	TGTGCCAGCAGCGTATCGCCGGGACAGTTCGCCTCTGGGGCCAACGTCCTGACTTTC	CASSVSPGQFASGANVLTF
-	-	TRBV7-6	TRBJ1-2	TGTGCCAGCAGCTCCTCGCAGGGCTATGGCTACACCTTC	CASSSSQGYGYTF
few	-	TRBV6-5	TRBJ1-2	TGTGCCAGCAGTTATAATCCGAACTATGGCTACACCTTC	CASSYNPNYGYTF
-	-	TRBV7-9	TRBJ1-1	TGTGCCGGCAGCCCCATTCGGGGCCGCAACACTGAAGCTTTCTTT	CAGSPIRGRNTEAFF
many	TRBD1	TRBV12-3/TRBV12-4	TRBJ1-2	TGTGCCAGTACGATGCGGACAGGGGAATATGGCTACACCTTC	CASTMRTGEYGYTF
-	TRBD1	TRBV20-1	TRBJ2-7	TGCAGTGAAAGTCCCGGGACAGTCATCTACGAGCAGTACTTC	CSESPGTVIYEQYF
many	-	TRBV2	TRBJ1-4	TGTGCCAGCACCAAACAGGACGCCGGCGAAAAACTGTTTTTT	CASTKQDAGEKLFF
-	TRBD1	TRBV7-2	TRBJ1-1	TGTGCCAGCAGCCCCGGGACAGGCGGGACGCGGTCTGAAGCTTTCTTT	CASSPGTGGTRSEAFF
many	-	TRBV6-2/TRBV6-3	TRBJ1-5	TGTGCCAGCAGTGTGGTAGGAGGCCAGCCCCAGCATTTT	CASSVVGGQPQHF
-	TRBD1	TRBV19	TRBJ1-1	TGTGCCAGTAGGCCCCCCTCGGGCAGGGGGATTAACACTGAAGCTTTCTTT	CASRPPSGRGINTEAFF
-	-	TRBV20-1	TRBJ2-7	TGCAGTGCTAGAAGGGGCCTGAGTGGGGGCCACGAGCAGTACTTC	CSARRGLSGGHEQYF
few	-	TRBV6-2/TRBV6-3	TRBJ1-2	TGTGCCAGCAGCCCTCCCGGACAGCGCTACTATGGCTACACCTTC	CASSPPGQRYYGYTF
many	TRBD2	TRBV5-8	TRBJ2-7	TGTGCCAGCAGCTTGGAAGCGGGGGGCCTTAGAGGCTACGAGCAGTACTTC	CASSLEAGGLRGYEQYF
many	-	TRBV9	TRBJ1-1	TGTGCCAGCAGCCCTTTCACCCGGGGGGACACTGAAGCTTTCTTT	CASSPFTRGDTEAFF
few	-	TRBV20-1	TRBJ2-2	TGCAGTGCTAGTGACGGATCGAACACCGGGGAGCTGTTTTTT	CSASDGSNTGELFF
-	-	TRBV5-1	TRBJ1-2	TGCGCCAGCAGCTCGAGCGTTAACTATGGCTACACCTTC	CASSSSVNYGYTF
-	-	TRBV2	TRBJ1-4	TGTGCCAGCAGGGGGAATCGGGCTAATGAAAAACTGTTTTTT	CASRGNRANEKLFF
-	-	TRBV20-1	TRBJ2-2	TGCAGTGTTATCCGACCTAACACCGGGGAGCTGTTTTTT	CSVIRPNTGELFF
-	TRBD1	TRBV7-2	TRBJ1-3	TGTGCCAGCAGTACAGGGGAAAACACCATATATTTT	CASSTGENTIYF
-	TRBD1	TRBV29-1	TRBJ2-7	TGCAGCGTTGATATGGGGACAGGGGGCTCCTCCTACGAGCAGTACTTC	CSVDMGTGGSSYEQYF
-	TRBD1	TRBV7-9	TRBJ1-3	TGTGCCAGCAGCTTCCCGGGGGGACAGGGGGCTGGAAACACCATATATTTT	CASSFPGGQGAGNTIYF
-	-	TRBV7-8	TRBJ1-5	TGTGCCAGCAGCAAGTTCGACAGTCGCAATCAGCCCCAGCATTTT	CASSKFDSRNQPQHF